The rows below give T cell receptor beta chains drawn from one sample of a study of blood T cells in healthy people across ages. TCRdb reprocessed the 5' RACE reads via MiXCR and lists one record per CDR3 protein. The data show about 1.4 million distinct CDR3 sequences, around 59% seen once. The specimen sequenced was blood. The receptor source for this set is a man aged 18 to 30 in good health. Both conserved end residues are part of each CDR3. D genes are given only for firm matches. Not all rows give a size; the values are once, few, many and, for expanded clones, a class.

j_call clone_size d_call v_call cdr3_nt cdr3_aa
TRBJ1-2 NA NA TRBV3-1 TGTGCCAGCAGCCCCTTAGCGGGGAATCGGTATGGCTACACCTTC CASSPLAGNRYGYTF
TRBJ1-1 NA NA TRBV4-2 TGTGCCAGCACCTTCAGGGGAGAAGCTTTCTTT CASTFRGEAFF
TRBJ2-7 NA TRBD2 TRBV4-3 TGCGCCAGCCGCCCAGGTTCAGCGGGGGTCTACGAGCAGTACTTC CASRPGSAGVYEQYF
TRBJ2-7 NA TRBD1 TRBV15 TGTGCCACCAGCAGAGGCTGGACAGGGGGCTTCGAGCAGTACTTC CATSRGWTGGFEQYF
TRBJ2-5 NA TRBD2 TRBV29-1 TGCAGCGTTGAAGGTGGGAGGGCCAGGGAGACCCAGTACTTC CSVEGGRARETQYF
TRBJ1-6 few TRBD1 TRBV2 TGTGCCAGCAGTGCGGAACAGGGGAGGTCACCCCTCCACTTT CASSAEQGRSPLHF
TRBJ2-7 NA TRBD2 TRBV5-1 TGCGCCAGCAGCTCCCTGGTAGGACTAGCGGGAGGTCATCAGTACTTC CASSSLVGLAGGHQYF
TRBJ2-3 NA NA TRBV5-1 TGCGCCAGCAGCTGGAATGGAGACACAGATACGCAGTATTTT CASSWNGDTDTQYF
TRBJ2-7 many TRBD2 TRBV6-5 TGTGCCAGCAGTTATAGCGGGAGTACGAGCTACGAGCAGTACTTC CASSYSGSTSYEQYF
TRBJ1-2 NA NA TRBV20-1 TGCAGTGCCACCGGAGGGCGCGGTGGCTACACCTTC CSATGGRGGYTF
TRBJ1-1 NA NA TRBV30 TGTGCCTGGAACCTACAGGGGAACACTGAAGCTTTCTTT CAWNLQGNTEAFF
TRBJ2-4 few TRBD1 TRBV20-1 TGCAGTGCTAGAGAAACAGGGGGAAACATTCAGTACTTC CSARETGGNIQYF
TRBJ2-2 NA TRBD1 TRBV27 TGTGCCAGCAGCACGACCCCCGGACAGGGTCACACCGGGGAGCTGTTTTTT CASSTTPGQGHTGELFF
TRBJ2-1 NA TRBD2 TRBV5-1 TGCGCCAGCACGGGGGGGTTATCCAATGAGCAGTTCTTC CASTGGLSNEQFF
TRBJ1-3 few NA TRBV25-1 TGTGCCAGCAGTGAAAGCAGGACTGGAAACACCATATATTTT CASSESRTGNTIYF
TRBJ1-1 NA NA TRBV12-3/TRBV12-4 TGTGCCAGCAGCCAGACCGGGGGAGGGGCAGGAGCTTTCTTT CASSQTGGGAGAFF
TRBJ1-4 NA NA TRBV6-1 TGTGCCGCTCGTGAGGATAATGAAAAACTGTTTTTT CAAREDNEKLFF
TRBJ2-1 NA NA TRBV4-1 TGCGCCAGCAGCCAAGACAAGGCGGCTTACAATGAGCAGTTCTTC CASSQDKAAYNEQFF
TRBJ2-3 NA NA TRBV5-1 TGCGCCAGCAGCCGGGACACAGGGTGGACGCAGTATTTT CASSRDTGWTQYF
TRBJ1-6 NA TRBD1 TRBV28 TGTGCCAGCCAGAGGGACAGGGGTGATTCACCCCTCCACTTT CASQRDRGDSPLHF
TRBJ1-1 NA NA TRBV2 TGTGCCAGCAGCGACGGGGCAGACCCGGTGGTAGCTTTCTTT CASSDGADPVVAFF
TRBJ1-2 NA NA TRBV20-1 TGCAGTGCTAGAGATAATAACAGGAATGTCTATGGCTACACCTTC CSARDNNRNVYGYTF
TRBJ2-1 NA TRBD2 TRBV11-2 TGTGCCAGCAGCTTAGTACCTAGCGGGATCTACAATGAGCAGTTCTTC CASSLVPSGIYNEQFF
TRBJ1-1 NA NA TRBV7-9 TGTGCCAGCACCGGGCGGAGGACTGAAGCTTTCTTT CASTGRRTEAFF
TRBJ2-1 NA NA TRBV6-5 TGTGCCAGCAGCGACGGGGCCCAATACAATGAGCAGTTCTTC CASSDGAQYNEQFF
TRBJ2-5 NA NA TRBV29-1 TGCAGCGCTAGGGACACGGGAGAGACCCAGTACTTC CSARDTGETQYF
TRBJ2-5 NA TRBD1 TRBV7-9 TGTGCCAGCAGCTTCAGCCGGGACAGAAAGACCCAGTACTTC CASSFSRDRKTQYF
TRBJ2-5 NA TRBD1 TRBV20-1 TGCAGTGCTAGGCCCCCAGGGGGCTCGGAGACCCAGTACTTC CSARPPGGSETQYF
TRBJ2-5 once NA TRBV5-1 TGCGCCAGCAGCTGGGGGCCGGGGCCAGAAGAGACCCAGTACTTC CASSWGPGPEETQYF
TRBJ2-3 few NA TRBV14 TGTGCCAGCAGTCGGGAAGGCCTTGTGCAGTATTTT CASSREGLVQYF
TRBJ1-2 many NA TRBV12-3/TRBV12-4 TGTGCCAGCAGCCCGGGGCCCGACAACACCTATGGCTACACCTTC CASSPGPDNTYGYTF